The rows below give T cell receptor beta chains drawn from one sample of a study of molecular identifiers for immune sequencing clone quantification. From the PCR reads, TCRdb called clonotypes with MiXCR, one entry per CDR3 protein. This table has tens of thousands of distinct CDR3 sequences, about 18% appearing once. Sequencing was done on a sample of naive CD8+ T cells from blood, with Jurkat cell RNA spiked in. All receptors come from a human donor in good health. Some libraries in this study had Jurkat cell RNA spiked in. The CDR3 runs from the conserved cysteine through the conserved F or W. Each record gives: D gene, J gene, V gene, CDR3 length, clone size, CDR3 protein, CDR3 DNA. D genes are given only for firm matches. Clone size is given for some rows only: seen once, a few or many times, or a class if the clone is expanded.

TRBD2,TRBJ2-1,TRBV6-6,15,-,CASRQRTSSYNEQFF,TGTGCCAGCAGACAGCGGACTAGCTCCTACAATGAGCAGTTCTTC
TRBD2,TRBJ2-2,TRBV4-3,21,many,CASSQEARGLAGGLNTGELFF,TGCGCCAGCAGCCAAGAGGCGCGGGGGCTAGCGGGAGGTTTAAACACCGGGGAGCTGTTTTTT
-,TRBJ2-7,TRBV29-1,12,-,CSVLGQPGEQYF,TGCAGCGTCCTTGGACAGCCGGGCGAGCAGTACTTC
-,TRBJ2-1,TRBV9,16,many,CASSVGGGAGYNEQFF,TGTGCCAGCAGCGTAGGTGGAGGGGCGGGCTACAATGAGCAGTTCTTC
TRBD2,TRBJ2-1,TRBV28,18,-,CASSPTLLAGSSYNEQFF,TGTGCCAGCAGTCCCACTCTACTAGCGGGTAGCTCCTACAATGAGCAGTTCTTC
-,TRBJ2-5,TRBV5-1,14,many,CASSLHDGTETQYF,TGCGCCAGCAGCTTACACGACGGGACGGAGACCCAGTACTTC
-,TRBJ2-7,TRBV27,16,many,CASSLSVLGTSYEQYF,TGTGCCAGCAGTTTAAGTGTCTTGGGTACCTCCTACGAGCAGTACTTC
-,TRBJ1-1,TRBV14,13,-,CASSQGGNTEAFF,TGTGCCAGCAGCCAAGGGGGAAACACTGAAGCTTTCTTT
TRBD2,TRBJ2-1,TRBV12-3/TRBV12-4,14,-,CASSGLAGVNEQFF,TGTGCCAGCAGCGGACTAGCGGGAGTCAATGAGCAGTTCTTC
-,TRBJ2-5,TRBV28,14,-,CASMIRGFRETQYF,TGTGCCAGCATGATCAGGGGTTTTAGAGAGACCCAGTACTTC
-,TRBJ2-3,TRBV29-1,14,many,CSVAREMSTDTQYF,TGCAGCGTTGCTCGGGAAATGAGCACAGATACGCAGTATTTT
TRBD1,TRBJ2-5,TRBV13,14,many,CASSLWDSQETQYF,TGTGCCAGCAGCCTATGGGACAGTCAAGAGACCCAGTACTTC
TRBD2,TRBJ2-4,TRBV3-1,15,many,CASTRAGGAKNIQYF,TGTGCCAGCACACGGGCGGGAGGCGCCAAAAACATTCAGTACTTC